This TCR beta chain was found in a study of T cell repertoires in cytomegalovirus infection. Study details: Public TCR beta signatures were indicative of both CMV infection and a matching HLA type. Study-level results: HLA-C-restricted CMV-specific TCR beta clonotypes were dominant in the ex vivo response. Summed public TCR beta family frequency identified CMV carriers bearing the relevant HLA.

TCRdb used MiXCR to reprocess the reads, holding one entry per CDR3 protein. Seen here are 300,000 to 400,000 distinct CDR3 sequences, 9% to 9.5% observed once, and the top ten hold 4.3%. CDR1 is KGHSH, CDR2 LQKENI, per germline. The length of the CDR3 is 12 residues. Trimming shortened V by 8 bases and J by 0 bases, and 8 bases separated the two germline ends. This clonotype was picked up many times. Its antigen is not identified. The clonotype comes from a human donor in good health (CMV status not recorded). Some clones in this sample may be carry-over from other donors' samples. Sequencing was carried out using PBMCs. The V gene is TRBV18, the J gene TRBJ2-7, with D unclear. The CDR3 DNA reads as TGTGCCAGCAGCCCAGCCTCCTACGAGCAGTACTTC. Protein product: CASSPASYEQYF.